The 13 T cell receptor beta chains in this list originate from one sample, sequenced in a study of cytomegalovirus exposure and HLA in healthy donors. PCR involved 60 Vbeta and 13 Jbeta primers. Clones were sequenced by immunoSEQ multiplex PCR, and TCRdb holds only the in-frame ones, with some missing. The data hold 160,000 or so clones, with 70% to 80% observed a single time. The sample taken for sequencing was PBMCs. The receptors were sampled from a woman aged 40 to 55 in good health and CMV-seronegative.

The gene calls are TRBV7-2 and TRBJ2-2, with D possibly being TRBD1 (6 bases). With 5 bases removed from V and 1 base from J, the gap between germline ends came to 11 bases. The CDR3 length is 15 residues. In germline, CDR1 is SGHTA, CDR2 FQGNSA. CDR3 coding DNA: TGTGCCAGCAGCGGTGGGACAATGAACACCGGGGAGCTGTTTTTT. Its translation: CASSGGTMNTGELFF.

For the CDR3, the DNA is TGCGCCAGCAGCTTGGCCATCGGGGTGCGGAATGAGCAGTTCTTC. Translated: CASSLAIGVRNEQFF. The V gene is TRBV5-1, the J gene TRBJ2-1; a weak D match, TRBD2 (5 bases). The CDR3 is 15 amino acids. Germline V gene sequence: CDR1 SGHRS, CDR2 YFSETQ. Trimming stripped 0 bases from V and 7 bases from J, with 14 bases between.

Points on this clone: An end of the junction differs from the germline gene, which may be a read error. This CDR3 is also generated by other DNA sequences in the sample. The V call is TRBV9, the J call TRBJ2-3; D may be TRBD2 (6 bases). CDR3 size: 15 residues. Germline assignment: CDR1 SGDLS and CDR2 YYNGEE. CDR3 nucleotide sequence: TGTGCCAGCAGCGTAGGCCTAGCGCGCACAGACACGCAGTATTTT. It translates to CASSVGLARTDTQYF.

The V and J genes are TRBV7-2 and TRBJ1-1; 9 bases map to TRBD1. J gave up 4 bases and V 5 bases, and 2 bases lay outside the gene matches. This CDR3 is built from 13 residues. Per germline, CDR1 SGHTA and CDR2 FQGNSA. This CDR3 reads CASSAQGATEAFF. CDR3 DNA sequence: TGTGCCAGCAGCGCACAGGGGGCCACTGAAGCTTTCTTT. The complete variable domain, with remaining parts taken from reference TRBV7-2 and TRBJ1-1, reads GAGVSQSPSNKVTEKGKDVELRCDPISGHTALYWYRQSLGQGLEFLIYFQGNSAPDKSGLPSDRFSAERTGGSVSTLTIQRTQQEDSAVYLCASSAQGATEAFFGQGTRLTVV.

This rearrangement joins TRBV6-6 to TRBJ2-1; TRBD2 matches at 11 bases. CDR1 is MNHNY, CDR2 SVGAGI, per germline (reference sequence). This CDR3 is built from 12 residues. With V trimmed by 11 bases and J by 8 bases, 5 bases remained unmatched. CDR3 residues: CAGSGGGDEQFF. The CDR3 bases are TGTGCCGGTAGCGGGGGGGGCGATGAGCAGTTCTTC.

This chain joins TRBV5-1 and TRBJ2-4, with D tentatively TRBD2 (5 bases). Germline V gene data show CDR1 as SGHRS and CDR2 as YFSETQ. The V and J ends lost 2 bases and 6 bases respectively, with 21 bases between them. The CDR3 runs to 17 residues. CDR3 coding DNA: TGCGCCAGCAGCTTAGGGCTAGCTTCTCCCTCAGGAAACATTCAGTACTTC. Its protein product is CASSLGLASPSGNIQYF. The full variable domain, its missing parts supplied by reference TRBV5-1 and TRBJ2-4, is KAGVTQTPRYLIKTRGQQVTLSCSPISGHRSVSWYQQTPGQGLQFLFEYFSETQRNKGNFPGRFSGRQFSNSRSEMNVSTLELGDSALYLCASSLGLASPSGNIQYFGAGTRLSVL.

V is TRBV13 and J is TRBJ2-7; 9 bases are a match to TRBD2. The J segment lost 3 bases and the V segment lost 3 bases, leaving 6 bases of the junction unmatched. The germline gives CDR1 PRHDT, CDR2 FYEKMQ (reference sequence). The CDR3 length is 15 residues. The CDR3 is CASSLLAGPSYEQYF. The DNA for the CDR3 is TGTGCCAGCAGCTTGCTAGCGGGACCCAGCTACGAGCAGTACTTC.

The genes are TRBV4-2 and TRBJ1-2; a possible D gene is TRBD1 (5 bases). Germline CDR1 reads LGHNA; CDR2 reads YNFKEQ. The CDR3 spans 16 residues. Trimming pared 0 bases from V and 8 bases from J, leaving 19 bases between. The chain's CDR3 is CASSQDFRGAQTGYTF. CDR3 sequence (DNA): TGTGCCAGCAGCCAAGACTTTCGCGGGGCCCAGACCGGCTACACCTTC.

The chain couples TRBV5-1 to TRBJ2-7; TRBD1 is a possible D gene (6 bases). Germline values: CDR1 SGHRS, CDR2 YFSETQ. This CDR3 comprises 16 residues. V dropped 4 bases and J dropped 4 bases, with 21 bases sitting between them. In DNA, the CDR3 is TGCGCCAGCAGCCCGGACCGGTTGAGGGGGATGTACGAGCAGTACTTC. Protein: CASSPDRLRGMYEQYF.

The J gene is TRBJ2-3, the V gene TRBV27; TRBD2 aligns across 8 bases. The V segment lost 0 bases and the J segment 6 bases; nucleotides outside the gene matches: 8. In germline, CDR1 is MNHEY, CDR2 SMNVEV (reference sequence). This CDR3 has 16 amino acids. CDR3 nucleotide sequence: TGTGCCAGCAGTTTATCGGGACTAGGGGGGACTGATACGCAGTATTTT. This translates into CASSLSGLGGTDTQYF.

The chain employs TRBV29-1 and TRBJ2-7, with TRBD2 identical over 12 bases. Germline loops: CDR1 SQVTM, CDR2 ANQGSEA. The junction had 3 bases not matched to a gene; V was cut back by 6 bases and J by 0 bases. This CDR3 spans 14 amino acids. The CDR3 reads CSVATSGSSYEQYF. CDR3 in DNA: TGCAGCGTGGCGACTAGCGGGAGCTCCTACGAGCAGTACTTC.

The CDR3 protein is CASSSGLNYNSPLHF. Written as DNA, the CDR3 is TGTGCCAGCAGCTCCGGGTTAAACTATAATTCACCCCTCCACTTT. This rearrangement joins TRBV5-8 to TRBJ1-6; no firm D call. This CDR3 has 15 residues. Germline CDR1 SGHTS, CDR2 YDEGEE. V was shortened by 3 bases and J by 3 bases, with 10 bases between the two germline ends.

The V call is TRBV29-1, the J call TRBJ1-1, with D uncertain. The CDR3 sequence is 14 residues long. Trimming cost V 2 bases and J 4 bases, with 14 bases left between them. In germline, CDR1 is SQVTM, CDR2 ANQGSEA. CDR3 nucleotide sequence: TGCAGCGTTGAAAGGCGGGCTTGGTCCACTGAAGCTTTCTTT. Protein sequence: CSVERRAWSTEAFF.